Listed below are T cell receptor beta chains from one sample, sequenced in a study of blood T cells in healthy people across ages. From the 5' RACE reads, TCRdb called clonotypes with MiXCR, one entry per CDR3 protein. This sample carries about 510,000 distinct CDR3 sequences, about 28% of them seen once, and the ten largest clones take approximately 3.3%. These data were also reused for a study on T cells of mothers and their children.

Sequenced sample: blood. The receptors were sampled from a boy aged 2-9 years in good health. CDR3s include the opening cysteine and the closing phenylalanine or tryptophan. D genes are given only for firm matches. A clone size is listed for some rows: how often the clone was seen (once, few, many), or a class if it is expanded.

clone_size,v_call,d_call,j_call,cdr3_nt,cdr3_aa
few,TRBV18,TRBD2,TRBJ2-5,TGTGCCAGCTCACCAAGCAGCGGGGTGATGAAAGAGACCCAGTACTTC,CASSPSSGVMKETQYF
-,TRBV7-2,-,TRBJ2-3,TGTGCCAGCAGCTTAGCGGGGCTGAGGGCAGATACGCAGTATTTT,CASSLAGLRADTQYF
-,TRBV12-3/TRBV12-4,-,TRBJ2-2,TGTGCCAGCAGACCAAACAGCGTAATGAACACCGGGGAGCTGTTTTTT,CASRPNSVMNTGELFF
few,TRBV12-3/TRBV12-4,-,TRBJ2-1,TGTGCCAGCATGAACGGGACACAAACGGTGTTAAATGAGCAGTTCTTC,CASMNGTQTVLNEQFF
-,TRBV19,-,TRBJ2-1,TGTGCCAGTAGTATAGCTAGCGCTGAGCAGTTCTTC,CASSIASAEQFF
-,TRBV3-1,TRBD2,TRBJ2-1,TGTGCCAGCAGCCAAGTTCGTCTAGCGGGAATCGATGAGCAGTTCTTC,CASSQVRLAGIDEQFF
-,TRBV7-2,TRBD2,TRBJ2-5,TGTGCCAGCAGCCGGGAGGGACTAGCGCAGACCCAGTACTTC,CASSREGLAQTQYF
-,TRBV15,-,TRBJ2-7,TGTGCCACCAGCCGCGGGCGGTCCTACGAGCAGTACTTC,CATSRGRSYEQYF
few,TRBV12-3/TRBV12-4,TRBD1,TRBJ1-2,TGTGCCAGCAGTTTACGACAGGGCCACTATGGCTACACCTTC,CASSLRQGHYGYTF
-,TRBV12-3/TRBV12-4,TRBD1,TRBJ1-1,TGTGCCAGCGGTCCAGGGGGCCCGAACACTGAAGCTTTCTTT,CASGPGGPNTEAFF
-,TRBV29-1,-,TRBJ2-1,TGCAGCTCCGGGCCGGGGGCCTCGGGAAATGAGCAGTTCTTC,CSSGPGASGNEQFF
few,TRBV21-1,-,TRBJ2-2,TGTGCCAGCAGCAAACCTCCCACTACTAGCGGGAGGGCCACCGGGGAGCTGTTTTTT,CASSKPPTTSGRATGELFF
-,TRBV6-5,TRBD2,TRBJ2-1,TGTGCCAGCACAACTGGACTAGCGGGACACAATGAGCAGTTCTTC,CASTTGLAGHNEQFF
-,TRBV28,-,TRBJ1-2,TGTGCCAGCAGGCTCCAGGGATGGTATGGCTACACCTTC,CASRLQGWYGYTF
-,TRBV5-5,-,TRBJ2-2,TGTGCCAGCAGCTGGGACGTCGGGGAGCTGTTTTTT,CASSWDVGELFF
few,TRBV16,TRBD1,TRBJ1-2,TGTGCCAGCAGCGGACAGGGTCCTCACTATGGCTACACCTTC,CASSGQGPHYGYTF
-,TRBV6-4,TRBD2,TRBJ2-3,TGTGCCAGCAGCCCGACCTCCGGGGGGGCCACAGATACGCAGTATTTT,CASSPTSGGATDTQYF
few,TRBV20-1,-,TRBJ2-4,TGCAGTGCTAGAGATAACTTTATAGCCAAAAACATTCAGTACTTC,CSARDNFIAKNIQYF
few,TRBV12-3/TRBV12-4,TRBD1,TRBJ1-1,TGTGCCAGCAGTTTACGGACAGGGGGTGGGTCTGAAGCTTTCTTT,CASSLRTGGGSEAFF
-,TRBV2,TRBD2,TRBJ2-7,TGTGCCAGCAGTGAAATCATAGGGACTAGCGGGAAAAACCCCTACGAGCAGTACTTC,CASSEIIGTSGKNPYEQYF
-,TRBV12-3/TRBV12-4,-,TRBJ1-1,TGTGCCAGCAGTTTCCATAACACTGAAGCTTTCTTT,CASSFHNTEAFF
-,TRBV9,-,TRBJ1-2,TGTGCCAGCAGCGTTCAGGGGCTCGGAGATGGCTACACCTTC,CASSVQGLGDGYTF
-,TRBV18,-,TRBJ2-7,TGTGCCAGCTCGCCGGACAGATACTACGAGCAGTACTTC,CASSPDRYYEQYF
-,TRBV7-9,-,TRBJ2-7,TGTGCCAGCAGCTTTAGTTTGGAAGCTACCTACGAGCAGTACTTC,CASSFSLEATYEQYF
few,TRBV10-1,TRBD1,TRBJ2-7,TGCGCCAGCAGTGCCTCGACAGGGGAGTACGAGCAGTACTTC,CASSASTGEYEQYF
-,TRBV5-1,TRBD1,TRBJ2-5,TGCGCCAGCAGCTTGGCCAATACGGGACAGGAGAAGCAGTACTTC,CASSLANTGQEKQYF
-,TRBV18,TRBD1,TRBJ2-5,TGTGCCAGCTCCCCCGACAGGGCGGAGACCCAGTACTTC,CASSPDRAETQYF
few,TRBV15,-,TRBJ2-7,TGTGCCACCAGCAGAGACCCAATAGGGACGGGAGACGAGCAGTACTTC,CATSRDPIGTGDEQYF
many,TRBV7-9,TRBD1,TRBJ1-5,TGTGCCAGCAGCTTAACAGGGGGCAATCAGCCCCAGCATTTT,CASSLTGGNQPQHF
-,TRBV7-9,TRBD1,TRBJ1-1,TGTGCCAGCAGCTTAGTCTCCGGACAGGGGGCGTTTTACACTGAAGCTTTCTTT,CASSLVSGQGAFYTEAFF
once,TRBV20-1,-,TRBJ2-3,TGCAGTGCTAACGGGCGAGGGGGCACAGATACGCAGTATTTT,CSANGRGGTDTQYF
-,TRBV7-2,TRBD2,TRBJ2-5,TGTGCCAGCAGCCGGGGACTAGCGGGAGTCTCGGGGACCCAGTACTTC,CASSRGLAGVSGTQYF
-,TRBV7-9,-,TRBJ2-2,TGTGCCAGCAGCTTAGCCGGGACTCCGACATTTCACACCGGGGAGCTGTTTTTT,CASSLAGTPTFHTGELFF
-,TRBV5-1,-,TRBJ2-3,TGCGCCAGCAGCTTCGGATCCCGGACTGTGGAAGATACGCAGTATTTT,CASSFGSRTVEDTQYF
few,TRBV3-1,-,TRBJ1-4,TGTGCCAGCAGCCACTCGGACCGATATAATGAAAAACTGTTTTTT,CASSHSDRYNEKLFF
-,TRBV7-3,-,TRBJ1-6,TGTGCCAGCAGCACAGATGGACAAGTAAATTCACCCCTCCACTTT,CASSTDGQVNSPLHF
-,TRBV6-6,TRBD1,TRBJ2-7,TGTGCCAGCAATCAGGGGGATACCTCCTACGAGCAGTACTTC,CASNQGDTSYEQYF
-,TRBV3-1,-,TRBJ2-2,TGTGCCAGCAGCCAAGAAAACTTTTTCACCGGGGAGCTGTTTTTT,CASSQENFFTGELFF
-,TRBV12-3/TRBV12-4,-,TRBJ2-1,TGTGCCAGCAGGTACCAAGCCGGGAATGAGCAGTTCTTC,CASRYQAGNEQFF
many,TRBV7-9,-,TRBJ2-3,TGTGCCAGCAGCTTAGCCTCGGGCACAGATACGCAGTATTTT,CASSLASGTDTQYF
-,TRBV18,-,TRBJ2-7,TGTGCCAGCTCACCACCAGCCGGGGTGGAGCAGTACTTC,CASSPPAGVEQYF
few,TRBV12-5,-,TRBJ2-5,TGTGCTAGTGGTGGGGACCTCCTGACCCAGTACTTC,CASGGDLLTQYF
few,TRBV7-3,TRBD1,TRBJ1-1,TGTGCCAGCAGCCCGGACAGGGGGGTAGGTGAAGCTTTCTTT,CASSPDRGVGEAFF
few,TRBV6-1,TRBD1,TRBJ1-1,TGTGCCACCGACAGGGTGAACACTGAAGCTTTCTTT,CATDRVNTEAFF
few,TRBV3-1,-,TRBJ1-5,TGTGCCAGCAGCTATACAGGCGAGCAGCCCCAGCATTTT,CASSYTGEQPQHF
few,TRBV12-3/TRBV12-4,-,TRBJ1-5,TGTGCCAGCAGTAGGGGACTTTATGGAGCCCAGCCCCAGCATTTT,CASSRGLYGAQPQHF
few,TRBV12-3/TRBV12-4,TRBD2,TRBJ2-1,TGTGCCAGCAGTTTTAGACTAGCTTACTACAATGAGCAGTTCTTC,CASSFRLAYYNEQFF
-,TRBV6-4,-,TRBJ2-7,TGCGCCAGCAGTTACTCCGAAGGTTCTTACGAGCAGTACTTC,CASSYSEGSYEQYF
few,TRBV28,-,TRBJ2-5,TGTGCCAGCAGTTCAATAGCGGTTGGGGGAGAGACCCAGTACTTC,CASSSIAVGGETQYF
-,TRBV20-1,-,TRBJ2-3,TGCAGTGCTAGATCGGCGACTACAGATACGCAGTATTTT,CSARSATTDTQYF
few,TRBV12-3/TRBV12-4,TRBD2,TRBJ2-7,TGTGCCAGCAGTGACCCGGGAGGTTCTAGCTCCTACGAGCAGTACTTC,CASSDPGGSSSYEQYF
-,TRBV20-1,-,TRBJ2-4,TGCAGTGCTCCTCAGGGAAACATTCAGTACTTC,CSAPQGNIQYF
few,TRBV7-9,-,TRBJ1-1,TGTGCCAGCAGCTTGGTGACATGGGCTGAAGCTTTCTTT,CASSLVTWAEAFF
few,TRBV19,TRBD2,TRBJ2-7,TGTGCCAGTAATCCCGGGAGGTCGGGGTACGAGCAGTACTTC,CASNPGRSGYEQYF
-,TRBV6-2/TRBV6-3,-,TRBJ2-7,TGTGCCAGCATCACGACTGGGAGCTACGAGCAGTACTTC,CASITTGSYEQYF
few,TRBV29-1,-,TRBJ2-5,TGCAGCGTTGTGAAGGTGTACCAAGAGACCCAGTACTTC,CSVVKVYQETQYF
once,TRBV20-1,-,TRBJ2-3,TGCAGTGCTAGGGGACGGGAGACTACAGATACGCAGTATTTT,CSARGRETTDTQYF
-,TRBV20-1,TRBD1,TRBJ2-7,TGCAGTGCTAGAGGCCCTCGACAGGGGGTTACCTACGAGCAGTACTTC,CSARGPRQGVTYEQYF
-,TRBV10-3,-,TRBJ1-2,TGTGCCATCACTGCGGGGACCTACTATGGCTACACCTTC,CAITAGTYYGYTF
many,TRBV11-2,TRBD1,TRBJ2-1,TGTGCCAGCAGGTTGATTGTTGCAGGGGGTGAGCAGTTCTTC,CASRLIVAGGEQFF